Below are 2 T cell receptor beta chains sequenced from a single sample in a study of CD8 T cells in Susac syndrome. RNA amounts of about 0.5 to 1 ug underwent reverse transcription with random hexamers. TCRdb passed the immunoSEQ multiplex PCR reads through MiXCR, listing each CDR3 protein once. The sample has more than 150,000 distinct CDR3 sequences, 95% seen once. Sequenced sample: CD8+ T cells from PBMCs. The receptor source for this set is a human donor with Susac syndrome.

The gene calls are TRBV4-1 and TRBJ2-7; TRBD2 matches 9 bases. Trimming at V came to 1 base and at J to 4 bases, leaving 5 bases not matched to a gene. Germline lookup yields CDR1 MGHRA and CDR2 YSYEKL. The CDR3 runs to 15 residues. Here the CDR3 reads CASSQVLAGAYEQYF. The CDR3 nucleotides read TGCGCCAGCAGCCAAGTATTAGCGGGAGCTTACGAGCAGTACTTC.

For the CDR3, the DNA is TGTGCCTGGAACCTCGGGGGACAGACCTACGAGCAGTACTTC. It codes for CAWNLGGQTYEQYF. The V and J genes are TRBV30 and TRBJ2-7; D perhaps matches TRBD1 (7 bases). V lost 4 bases and J lost 2, with 15 bases in between. The CDR3 runs 14 residues. Germline CDR1 is GTSNPN and CDR2 is SVGIG (reference sequence).